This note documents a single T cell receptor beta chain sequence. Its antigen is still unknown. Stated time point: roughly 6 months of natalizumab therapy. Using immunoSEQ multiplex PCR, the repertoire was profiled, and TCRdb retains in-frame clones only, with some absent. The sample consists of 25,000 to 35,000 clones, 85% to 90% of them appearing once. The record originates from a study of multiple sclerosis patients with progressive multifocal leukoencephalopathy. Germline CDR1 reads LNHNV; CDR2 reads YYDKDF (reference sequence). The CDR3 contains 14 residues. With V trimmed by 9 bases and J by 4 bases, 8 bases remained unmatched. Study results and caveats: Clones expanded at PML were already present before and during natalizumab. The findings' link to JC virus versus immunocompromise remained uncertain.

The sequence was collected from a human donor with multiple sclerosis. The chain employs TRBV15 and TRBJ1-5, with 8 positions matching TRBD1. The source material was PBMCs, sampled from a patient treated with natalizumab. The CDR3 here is CATTGTGDNQPQHF. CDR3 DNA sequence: TGTGCCACAACTGGGACAGGCGATAATCAGCCCCAGCATTTT.